The T cell receptor beta chain under discussion was sequenced for a study of blood T cell repertoires in COVID-19. In the authors' methods: Using reference gene primer amplification, nucleated cell counts were estimated. Method: immunoSEQ multiplex PCR; TCRdb's copy keeps in-frame clones and lacks some. That table supplies the V and J calls and clone size; D and trimming were determined from the DNA. The sample holds 250,000 or so clones, about 86% seen once. Deletions cut 3 bases from V and 5 bases from J, with 6 bases between. The CDR3 totals 13 residues. The V gene's germline CDR1 is KGHDR and CDR2 SFDVKD.

The TCR was taken from a man aged 25 to 40 with active or convalescent COVID-19. The specimen was peripheral blood. The chain combines TRBV24-1 with TRBJ2-2; D gene ambiguous. CDR3 sequence reads: CATSDRLTGELFF. CDR3 sequence (DNA): TGTGCCACCAGTGATAGACTTACCGGGGAGCTGTTTTTT.